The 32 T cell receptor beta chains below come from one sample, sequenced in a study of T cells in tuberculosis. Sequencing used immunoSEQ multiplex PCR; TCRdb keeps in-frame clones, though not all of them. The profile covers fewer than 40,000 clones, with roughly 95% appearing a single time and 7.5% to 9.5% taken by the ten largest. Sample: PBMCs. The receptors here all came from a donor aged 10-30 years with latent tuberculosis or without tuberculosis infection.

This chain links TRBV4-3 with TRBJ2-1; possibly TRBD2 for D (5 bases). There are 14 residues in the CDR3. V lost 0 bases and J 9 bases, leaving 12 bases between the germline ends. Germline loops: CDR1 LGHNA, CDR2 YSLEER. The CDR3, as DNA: TGCGCCAGCAGCCAAGATATAGAGGGTGGTGAGCAGTTCTTC. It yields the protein CASSQDIEGGEQFF.

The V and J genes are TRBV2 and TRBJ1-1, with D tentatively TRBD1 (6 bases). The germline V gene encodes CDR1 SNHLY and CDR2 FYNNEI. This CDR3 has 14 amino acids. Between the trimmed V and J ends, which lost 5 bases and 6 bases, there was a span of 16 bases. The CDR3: CASSFRTDLAEAFF. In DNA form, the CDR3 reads TGTGCCAGCAGTTTTCGGACAGACTTAGCTGAAGCTTTCTTT.

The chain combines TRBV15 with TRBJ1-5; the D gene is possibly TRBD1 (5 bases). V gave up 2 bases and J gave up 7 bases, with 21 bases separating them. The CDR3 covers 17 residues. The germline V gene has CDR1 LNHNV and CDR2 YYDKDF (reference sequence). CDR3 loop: CATSRLKRVGGKQPQHF. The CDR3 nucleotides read TGTGCCACCAGCAGATTAAAGAGAGTCGGGGGGAAACAGCCCCAGCATTTT.

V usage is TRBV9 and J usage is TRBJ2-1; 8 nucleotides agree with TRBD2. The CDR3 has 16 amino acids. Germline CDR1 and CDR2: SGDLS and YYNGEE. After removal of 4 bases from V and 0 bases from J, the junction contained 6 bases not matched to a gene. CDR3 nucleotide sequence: TGTGCCAGCAGCCTGATAGGGACTAGCTCCTACAATGAGCAGTTCTTC. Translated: CASSLIGTSSYNEQFF.

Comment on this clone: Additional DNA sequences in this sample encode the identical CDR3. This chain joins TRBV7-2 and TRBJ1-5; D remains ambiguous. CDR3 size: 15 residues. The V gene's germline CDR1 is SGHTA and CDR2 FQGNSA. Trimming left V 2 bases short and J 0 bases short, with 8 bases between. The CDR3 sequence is CASSLYSDSNQPQHF. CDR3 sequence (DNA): TGTGCCAGCAGCTTATACAGTGATAGCAATCAGCCCCAGCATTTT.

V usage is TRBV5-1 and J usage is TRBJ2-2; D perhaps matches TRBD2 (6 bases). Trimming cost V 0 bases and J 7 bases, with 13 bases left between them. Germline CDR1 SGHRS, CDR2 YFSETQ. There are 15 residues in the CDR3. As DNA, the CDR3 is TGCGCCAGCAGCTTGGGGGCTAGCGAGAGCGGGGAGCTGTTTTTT. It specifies CASSLGASESGELFF.

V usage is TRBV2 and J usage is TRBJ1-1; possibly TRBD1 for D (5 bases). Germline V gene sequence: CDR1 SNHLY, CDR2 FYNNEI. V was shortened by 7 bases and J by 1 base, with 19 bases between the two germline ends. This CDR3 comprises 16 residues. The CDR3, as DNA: TGTGCCAGCAACGAAAAAGGGTGGGGGGGGAACACTGAAGCTTTCTTT. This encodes CASNEKGWGGNTEAFF.

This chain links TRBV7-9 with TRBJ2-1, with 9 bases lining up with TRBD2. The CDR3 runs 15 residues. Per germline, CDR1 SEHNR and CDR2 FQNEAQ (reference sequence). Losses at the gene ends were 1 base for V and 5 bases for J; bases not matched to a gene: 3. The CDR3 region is CASSLEAGGHNEQFF. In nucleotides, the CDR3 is TGTGCCAGCAGCTTAGAAGCGGGAGGTCACAATGAGCAGTTCTTC.

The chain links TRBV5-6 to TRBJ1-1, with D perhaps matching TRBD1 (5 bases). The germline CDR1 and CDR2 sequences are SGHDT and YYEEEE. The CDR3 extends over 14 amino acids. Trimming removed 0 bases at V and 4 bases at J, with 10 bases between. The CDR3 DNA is TGTGCCAGCAGCTTGGAGGGGAGGTTCACTGAAGCTTTCTTT. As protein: CASSLEGRFTEAFF.

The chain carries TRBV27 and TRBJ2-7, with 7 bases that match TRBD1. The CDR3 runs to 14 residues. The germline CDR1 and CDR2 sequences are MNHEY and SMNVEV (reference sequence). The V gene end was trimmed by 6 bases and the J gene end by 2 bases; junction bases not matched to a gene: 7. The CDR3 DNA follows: TGTGCCAGCAGAAAACCGGGACAGACCTACGAGCAGTACTTC. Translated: CASRKPGQTYEQYF.

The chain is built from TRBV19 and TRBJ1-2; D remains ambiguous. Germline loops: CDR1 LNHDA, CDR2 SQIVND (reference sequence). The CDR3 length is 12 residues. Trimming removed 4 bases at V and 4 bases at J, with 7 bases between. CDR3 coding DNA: TGTGCCAGTAGTAAGGGAGTCTATGGCTACACCTTC. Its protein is CASSKGVYGYTF.

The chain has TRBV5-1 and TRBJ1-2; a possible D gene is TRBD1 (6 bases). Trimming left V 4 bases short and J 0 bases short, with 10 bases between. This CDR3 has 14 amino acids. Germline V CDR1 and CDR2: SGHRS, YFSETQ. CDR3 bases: TGCGCCAGCAGCCCGGACAGACCTAACTATGGCTACACCTTC. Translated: CASSPDRPNYGYTF.

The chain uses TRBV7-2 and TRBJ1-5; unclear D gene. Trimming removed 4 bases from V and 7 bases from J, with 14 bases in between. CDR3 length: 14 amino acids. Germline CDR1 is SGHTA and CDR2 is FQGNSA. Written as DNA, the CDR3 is TGTGCCAGCAGCTACGGGAATGGGGTCCAGCCCCAGCATTTT. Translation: CASSYGNGVQPQHF.

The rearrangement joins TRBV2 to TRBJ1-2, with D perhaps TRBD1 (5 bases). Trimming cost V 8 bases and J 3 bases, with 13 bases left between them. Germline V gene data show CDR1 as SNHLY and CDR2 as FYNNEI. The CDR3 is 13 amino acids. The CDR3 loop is CASLPGGDYGYTF. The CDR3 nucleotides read TGTGCCAGCCTACCCGGGGGAGACTATGGCTACACCTTC.

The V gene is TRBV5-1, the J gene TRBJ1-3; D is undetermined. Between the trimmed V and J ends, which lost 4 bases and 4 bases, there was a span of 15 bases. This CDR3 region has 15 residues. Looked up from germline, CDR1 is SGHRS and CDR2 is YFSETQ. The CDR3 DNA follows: TGCGCCAGCAGCCCGGGTTCAATCGGGGGAAACACCATATATTTT. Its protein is CASSPGSIGGNTIYF.

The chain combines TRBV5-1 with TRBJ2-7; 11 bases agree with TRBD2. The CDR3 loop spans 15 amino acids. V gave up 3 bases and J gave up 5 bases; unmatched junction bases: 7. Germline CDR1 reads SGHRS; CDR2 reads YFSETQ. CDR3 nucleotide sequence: TGCGCCAGCAGCTCAAATAGCGGGAGGGTCGACGAGCAGTACTTC. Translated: CASSSNSGRVDEQYF.

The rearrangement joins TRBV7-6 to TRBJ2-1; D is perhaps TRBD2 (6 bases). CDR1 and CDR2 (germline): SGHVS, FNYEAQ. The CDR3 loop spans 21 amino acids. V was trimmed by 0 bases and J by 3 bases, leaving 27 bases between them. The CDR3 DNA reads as TGTGCCAGCAGCTTAGCGAAGGCTGAAAGGAGGGCAGACCTAAACTACAATGAGCAGTTCTTC. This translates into CASSLAKAERRADLNYNEQFF. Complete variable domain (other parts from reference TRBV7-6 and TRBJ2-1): GAGVSQSPRYKVTKRGQDVALRCDPISGHVSLYWYRQALGQGPEFLTYFNYEAQQDKSGLPNDRFSAERPEGSISTLTIQRTEQRDSAMYRCASSLAKAERRADLNYNEQFFGPGTRLTVL.

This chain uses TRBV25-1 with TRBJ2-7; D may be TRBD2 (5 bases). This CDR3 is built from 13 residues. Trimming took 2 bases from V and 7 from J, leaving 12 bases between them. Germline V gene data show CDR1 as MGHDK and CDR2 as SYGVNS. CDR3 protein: CASSEERVGEQYF. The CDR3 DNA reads TGTGCCAGCAGTGAAGAGAGGGTCGGGGAGCAGTACTTC.

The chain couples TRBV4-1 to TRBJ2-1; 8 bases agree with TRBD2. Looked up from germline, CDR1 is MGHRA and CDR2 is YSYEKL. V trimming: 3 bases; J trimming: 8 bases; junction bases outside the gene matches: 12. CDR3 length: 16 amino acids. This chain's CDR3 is CASSQWGAGGSYEQFF. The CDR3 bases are TGCGCCAGCAGCCAGTGGGGGGCGGGAGGATCGTATGAGCAGTTCTTC.

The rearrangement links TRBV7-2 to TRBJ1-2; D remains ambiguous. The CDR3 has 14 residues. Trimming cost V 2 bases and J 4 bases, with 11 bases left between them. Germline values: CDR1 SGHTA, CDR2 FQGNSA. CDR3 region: CASSLIGTGYGYTF. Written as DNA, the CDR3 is TGTGCCAGCAGCTTAATCGGTACGGGCTATGGCTACACCTTC.

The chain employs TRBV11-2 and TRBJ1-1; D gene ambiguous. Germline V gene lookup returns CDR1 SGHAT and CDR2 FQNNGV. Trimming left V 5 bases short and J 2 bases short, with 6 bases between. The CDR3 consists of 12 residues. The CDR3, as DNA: TGTGCCAGCAGCAGACAAAACACTGAAGCTTTCTTT. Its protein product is CASSRQNTEAFF.

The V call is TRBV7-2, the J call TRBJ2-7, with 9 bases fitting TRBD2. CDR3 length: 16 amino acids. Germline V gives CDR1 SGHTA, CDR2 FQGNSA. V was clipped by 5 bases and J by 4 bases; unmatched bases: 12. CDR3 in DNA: TGTGCCAGCAGCCCCACTGGGGGACTAGCCGTATACGAGCAGTACTTC. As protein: CASSPTGGLAVYEQYF.

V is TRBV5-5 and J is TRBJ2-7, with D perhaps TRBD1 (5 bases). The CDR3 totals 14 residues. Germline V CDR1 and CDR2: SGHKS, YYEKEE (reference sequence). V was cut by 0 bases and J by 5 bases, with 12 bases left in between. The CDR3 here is CASSLVWGINEQYF. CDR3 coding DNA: TGTGCCAGCAGCTTGGTCTGGGGCATCAACGAGCAGTACTTC. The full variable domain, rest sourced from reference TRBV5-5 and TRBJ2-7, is DAGVTQSPTHLIKTRGQQVTLRCSPISGHKSVSWYQQVLGQGPQFIFQYYEKEERGRGNFPDRFSARQFPNYSSELNVNALLLGDSALYLCASSLVWGINEQYFGPGTRLTVT.

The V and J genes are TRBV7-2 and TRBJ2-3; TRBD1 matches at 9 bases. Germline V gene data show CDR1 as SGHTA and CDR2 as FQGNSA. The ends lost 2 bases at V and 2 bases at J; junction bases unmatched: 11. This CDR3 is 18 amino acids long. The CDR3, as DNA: TGTGCCAGCAGCTTACCGGCTTATTGGACAGGGGACACAGATACGCAGTATTTT. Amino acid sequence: CASSLPAYWTGDTDTQYF. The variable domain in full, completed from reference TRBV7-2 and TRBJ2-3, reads GAGVSQSPSNKVTEKGKDVELRCDPISGHTALYWYRQSLGQGLEFLIYFQGNSAPDKSGLPSDRFSAERTGGSVSTLTIQRTQQEDSAVYLCASSLPAYWTGDTDTQYFGPGTRLTVL.

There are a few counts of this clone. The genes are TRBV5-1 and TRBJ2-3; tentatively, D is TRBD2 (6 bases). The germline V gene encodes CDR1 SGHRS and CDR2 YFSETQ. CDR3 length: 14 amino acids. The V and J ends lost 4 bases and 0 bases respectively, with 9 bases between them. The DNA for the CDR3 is TGCGCCAGCAGCCCGGAGGGAAGCACAGATACGCAGTATTTT. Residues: CASSPEGSTDTQYF.

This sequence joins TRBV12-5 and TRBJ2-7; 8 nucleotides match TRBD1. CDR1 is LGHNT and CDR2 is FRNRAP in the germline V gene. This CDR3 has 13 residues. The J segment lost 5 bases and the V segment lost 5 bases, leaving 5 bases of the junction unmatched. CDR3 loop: CASGVTGVDEQYF. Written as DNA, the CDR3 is TGTGCTAGTGGTGTGACAGGGGTCGACGAGCAGTACTTC.

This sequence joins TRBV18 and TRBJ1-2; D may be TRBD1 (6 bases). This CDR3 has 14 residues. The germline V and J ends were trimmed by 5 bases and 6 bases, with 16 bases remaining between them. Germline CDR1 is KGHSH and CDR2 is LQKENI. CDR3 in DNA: TGTGCCAGCTCATACGCAGGGGCTCGGGATGGCTACACCTTC. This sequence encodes CASSYAGARDGYTF.

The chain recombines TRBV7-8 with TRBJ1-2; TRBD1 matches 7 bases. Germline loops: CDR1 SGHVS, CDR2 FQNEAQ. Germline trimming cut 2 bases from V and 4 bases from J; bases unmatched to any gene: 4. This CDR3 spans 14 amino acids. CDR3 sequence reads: CASSLSRGLYGYTF. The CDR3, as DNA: TGTGCCAGCAGCTTAAGTAGGGGGCTCTATGGCTACACCTTC.

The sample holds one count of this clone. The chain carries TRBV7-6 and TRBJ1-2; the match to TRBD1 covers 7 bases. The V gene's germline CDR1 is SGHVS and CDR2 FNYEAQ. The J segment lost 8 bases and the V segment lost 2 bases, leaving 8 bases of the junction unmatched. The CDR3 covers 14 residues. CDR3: CASSLLGGAEGYTF. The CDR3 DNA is TGTGCCAGCAGCTTATTAGGGGGCGCAGAAGGCTACACCTTC.

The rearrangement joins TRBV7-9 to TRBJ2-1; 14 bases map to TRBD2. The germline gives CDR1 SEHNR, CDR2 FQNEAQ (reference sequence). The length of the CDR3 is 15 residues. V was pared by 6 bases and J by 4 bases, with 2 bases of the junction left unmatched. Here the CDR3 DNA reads TGTGCCAGCAGGAGACTAGCGGGAGGGTACAATGAGCAGTTCTTC. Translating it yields CASRRLAGGYNEQFF.

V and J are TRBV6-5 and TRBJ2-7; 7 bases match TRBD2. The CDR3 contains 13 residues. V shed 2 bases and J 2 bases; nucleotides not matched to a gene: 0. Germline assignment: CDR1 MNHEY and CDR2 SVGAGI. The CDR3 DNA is TGTGCCAGCAGTTACGGACTAGCCTACGAGCAGTACTTC. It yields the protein CASSYGLAYEQYF.

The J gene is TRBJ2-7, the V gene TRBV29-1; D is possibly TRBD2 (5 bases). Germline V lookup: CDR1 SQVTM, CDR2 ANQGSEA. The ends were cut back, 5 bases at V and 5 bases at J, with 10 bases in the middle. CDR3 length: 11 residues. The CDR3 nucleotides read TGCAGCGTTAGTCTGGAGGACGAGCAGTACTTC. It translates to CSVSLEDEQYF.